The 15 T cell receptor beta chains reported below all come from one sample, sequenced in a study of T cells in Graves' hyperthyroidism and ophthalmopathy. Template material for amplifying TCR beta CDR3 regions consisted of RNA transcripts. Initially, a first-round RT-PCR of the TCR CDR3 employed the HTBI primer set. TCRdb re-called the multiplex PCR reads through MiXCR, storing one row per CDR3 protein. The sample consists of roughly 280,000 distinct CDR3 sequences, over 15% of them appearing once. The material sequenced was blood. The source of these receptors is an older woman with Graves' ophthalmopathy.

Concerning this clonotype: At one end the junction does not follow the germline gene, possibly because of a read error. The chain joins TRBV12-5 to TRBJ2-2; TRBD1 aligns across 7 bases. There are 15 residues in the CDR3. The germline gives CDR1 LGHNT, CDR2 FRNRAP. CDR3 loop: CASGLGQGDTGELSF. The CDR3 coding sequence is TGTGCTAGTGGTTTGGGACAGGGCGACACCGGGGAGCTGTCTTTT.

At least ten counts were recorded for this clonotype. A read error may produce the germline difference seen at one junction end. The CDR3 DNA reads TGTGCCAGCACCCGGAGAGGTCGAACAGGGAGGGGAACTGAAACTTTCTTT. Amino acid sequence: CASTRRGRTGRGTETFF. This chain links TRBV28 with TRBJ1-1; weak D call: TRBD1 (6 bases). CDR1 is MDHEN, CDR2 SYDVKM, per germline. This CDR3 comprises 17 residues.

The genes are TRBV10-3 and TRBJ1-3, with a possible D match to TRBD1 (5 bases). The CDR3 contains 16 residues. V lost 6 bases to trimming and J lost 0 bases, with 15 bases between them. Looked up from germline, CDR1 is ENHRY and CDR2 is SYGVKD. The CDR3 coding sequence is TGTGCCATCAGCGGGAAGCAGGGTGTCTCTGGAAACACCATATATTTT. This sequence encodes CAISGKQGVSGNTIYF.

This chain joins TRBV10-2 and TRBJ1-1, with 11 bases matching TRBD1. The CDR3 is 14 residues long. The trim removed 4 bases at V and 7 bases at J, leaving 5 bases unmatched. CDR1 WSHSY and CDR2 SAAADI come from the germline V gene. CDR3 bases: TGCGCCAGCAGTGGGACAGGGGGCGTTGATGAAGCTTTCTTT. It codes for CASSGTGGVDEAFF.

This clonotype was observed at least ten times. The genes are TRBV5-8 and TRBJ2-3, with D perhaps matching TRBD1 (5 bases). Germline assignment: CDR1 SGHTS and CDR2 YDEGEE. V was pared by 2 bases and J by 3 bases, with 10 bases between. CDR3 length: 14 amino acids. This chain's CDR3 is CASSFTQGTDTQYF. CDR3 in DNA: TGTGCCAGCAGCTTCACGCAGGGTACAGATACGCAGTATTTT.

This clonotype was counted a few times. The gene calls are TRBV5-1 and TRBJ2-3, with D tentatively TRBD2 (5 bases). Germline lookup yields CDR1 SGHRS and CDR2 YFSETQ. V lost 3 bases and J lost 4, with 15 bases in between. CDR3 length equals 15 residues. CDR3 sequence: CASSSVAGVADTQYF. The CDR3 DNA is TGCGCCAGCAGCTCCGTCGCCGGGGTCGCAGATACGCAGTATTTT.

This clonotype was counted only a few times. The chain links TRBV20-1 to TRBJ2-2; either TRBD1 or TRBD2 may fit D (5 bases each). This CDR3 region has 15 residues. Trimming left V 3 bases short and J 2 bases short, with 13 bases between. Germline-derived CDR1 and CDR2 are DFQATT and SNEGSKA (reference sequence). CDR3 sequence (DNA): TGCAGTGCTAGCGATGGGGGTTCCAACACCGGGGAGCTGTTTTTT. Its translation: CSASDGGSNTGELFF.

The gene calls are TRBV3-1 and TRBJ2-5, with 9 nucleotides matching TRBD1. CDR3 size: 18 residues. Losses at the gene ends were 4 bases for V and 3 bases for J; bases not matched to a gene: 15. Germline CDR1 is LGHDT and CDR2 is YNNKEL (reference sequence). CDR3 bases: TGTGCCAGCAGCCTCCTGCCACCTACCGGGACAGGGAAAGAGACCCAGTACTTC. Amino acids: CASSLLPPTGTGKETQYF.

This clonotype has a single count. This may stem from a read error, because a much larger clone lies one nucleotide away. V gene TRBV12-5 combines with J gene TRBJ2-1; 12 bases are shared with TRBD2. Germline V CDR1 and CDR2: LGHNT, FRNRAP. The CDR3 totals 15 residues. DNA of the CDR3: TGTGCTGGTGGTGTGGGAATCGGACTAGCGGGAAAGCAGTTCTTC. This codes for CAGGVGIGLAGKQFF. The full variable domain, completed using reference TRBV12-5 and TRBJ2-1, is DARVTQTPRHKVTEMGQEVTMRCQPILGHNTVFWYRQTMMQGLELLAYFRNRAPLDDSGMPKDRFSAEMPDATLATLKIQPSEPRDSAVYFCAGGVGIGLAGKQFFGPGTRLTVL.

This clonotype was seen only once. J is TRBJ2-5 and V is TRBV6-5; D call uncertain. V was cut by 4 bases and J by 7 bases, with 10 bases left in between. Germline V CDR1 and CDR2: MNHEY, SVGAGI. The CDR3 covers 12 residues. The CDR3 nucleotides are TGTGCCAGCAGTTCCGTAATGGGGACCCAGTACTTC. It yields the protein CASSSVMGTQYF.

The V gene is TRBV19, the J gene TRBJ1-1, with 9 nucleotides matching TRBD1. Germline V gene data show CDR1 as LNHDA and CDR2 as SQIVND (reference sequence). The CDR3 loop spans 15 amino acids. The ends lost 5 bases at V and 5 bases at J; junction bases unmatched: 9. The CDR3 bases are TGTGCCAGTAGTTTACAGGGGGCAGGAGGTACTGAAGCTTTCTTT. The encoded protein is CASSLQGAGGTEAFF. The variable domain in full, completed from reference TRBV19 and TRBJ1-1, reads DGGITQSPKYLFRKEGQNVTLSCEQNLNHDAMYWYRQDPGQGLRLIYYSQIVNDFQKGDIAEGYSVSREKKESFPLTVTSAQKNPTAFYLCASSLQGAGGTEAFFGQGTRLTVV.

The CDR3 sequence: CASSLGQLPGDASAPLHF. The CDR3 DNA reads as TGCGCCAGCAGCTTGGGGCAACTACCAGGGGATGCCTCGGCACCCCTCCACTTT. The chain recombines TRBV5-1 with TRBJ1-6, with a weak D call TRBD1 (6 bases). This CDR3 region has 18 residues. From germline, CDR1 is SGHRS and CDR2 YFSETQ. V gave up 0 bases and J gave up 11 bases, with 24 bases separating them.

This clonotype was seen repeatedly, ten times or more. J is TRBJ1-2 and V is TRBV5-1; a weak D match, TRBD1 (5 bases). Trimming pared 0 bases from V and 5 bases from J, leaving 8 bases between. The CDR3 length is 13 residues. Germline values: CDR1 SGHRS, CDR2 YFSETQ. The CDR3 spells CASSLEGEYGYTF. The CDR3 nucleotides read TGCGCCAGCAGCTTGGAAGGGGAATATGGCTACACCTTC.

This clonotype has a handful of counts. This chain uses TRBV19 with TRBJ2-7; 11 nucleotides align to TRBD2. This CDR3 is 17 amino acids long. V gave up 4 bases and J gave up 0 bases; unmatched junction bases: 8. Germline V gene data show CDR1 as LNHDA and CDR2 as SQIVND (reference sequence). CDR3 DNA: TGTGCCAGTAGTAGAGGACTAGCGGGCGTGAGCTCCTACGAGCAGTACTTC. Protein product: CASSRGLAGVSSYEQYF.

This clonotype was counted at least ten times. J is TRBJ2-5 and V is TRBV20-1; D may correspond to TRBD1 or TRBD2 (5 bases each). Trimming left V 0 bases short and J 7 bases short, with 15 bases between. Germline loops: CDR1 DFQATT, CDR2 SNEGSKA (reference sequence). The CDR3 has 14 amino acids. The CDR3 nucleotides are TGCAGTGCTAGAGAAGGGGACCGCCTTAGGACCCAGTACTTC. This codes for CSAREGDRLRTQYF.